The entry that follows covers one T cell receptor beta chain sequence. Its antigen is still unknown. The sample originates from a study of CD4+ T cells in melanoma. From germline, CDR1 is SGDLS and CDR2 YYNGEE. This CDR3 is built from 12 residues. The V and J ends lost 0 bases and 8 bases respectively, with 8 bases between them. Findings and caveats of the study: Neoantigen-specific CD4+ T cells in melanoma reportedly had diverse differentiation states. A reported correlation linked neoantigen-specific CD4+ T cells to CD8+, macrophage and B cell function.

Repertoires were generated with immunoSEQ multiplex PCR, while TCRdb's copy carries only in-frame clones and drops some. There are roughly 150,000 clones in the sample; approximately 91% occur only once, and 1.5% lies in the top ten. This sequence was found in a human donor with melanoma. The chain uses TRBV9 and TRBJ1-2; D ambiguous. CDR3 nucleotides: TGTGCCAGCAGCGTAGGAAGTGGCGGCTACACCTTC. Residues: CASSVGSGGYTF.